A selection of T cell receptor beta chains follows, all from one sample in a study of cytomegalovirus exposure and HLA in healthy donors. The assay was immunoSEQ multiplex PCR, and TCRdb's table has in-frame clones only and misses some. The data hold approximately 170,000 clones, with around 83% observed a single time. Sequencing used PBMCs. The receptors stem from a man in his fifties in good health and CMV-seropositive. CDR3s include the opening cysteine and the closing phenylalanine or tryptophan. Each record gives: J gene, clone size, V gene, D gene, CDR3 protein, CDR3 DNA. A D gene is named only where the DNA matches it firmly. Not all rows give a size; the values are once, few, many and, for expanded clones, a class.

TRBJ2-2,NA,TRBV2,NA,CASSVGGQGVFVTGELFF,TGTGCCAGCAGTGTTGGGGGGCAGGGGGTTTTCGTAACCGGGGAGCTGTTTTTT
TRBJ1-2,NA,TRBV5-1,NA,CASSSAANYGYTF,TGCGCCAGCAGCTCGGCGGCTAACTATGGCTACACCTTC
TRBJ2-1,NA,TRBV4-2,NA,CASSQDLTVYNEQFF,TGTGCCAGCAGCCAAGATCTTACGGTATACAATGAGCAGTTCTTC
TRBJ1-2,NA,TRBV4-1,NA,CASSHQNYGYTF,TGCGCCAGCAGCCACCAGAACTATGGCTACACCTTC
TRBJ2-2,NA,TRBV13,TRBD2,CASSLEAGVNTGELFF,TGTGCCAGCAGCTTAGAAGCGGGAGTGAACACCGGGGAGCTGTTTTTT
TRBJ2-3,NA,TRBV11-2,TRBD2,CASSLYDGRGDTQYF,TGTGCCAGCAGCTTATATGACGGGAGGGGAGATACGCAGTATTTT
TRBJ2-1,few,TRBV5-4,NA,CASRPQQASYNEQFF,TGTGCCAGCAGACCCCAACAGGCCTCCTACAATGAGCAGTTCTTC
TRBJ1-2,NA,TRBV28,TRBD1,CASSRTGGGLHGYTF,TGTGCCAGCAGCCGTACAGGGGGCGGGTTGCATGGCTACACCTTC
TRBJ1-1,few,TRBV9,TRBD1,CASSPRTGLGTEAFF,TGTGCCAGCAGCCCCCGGACAGGGTTGGGCACTGAAGCTTTCTTT
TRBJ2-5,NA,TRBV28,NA,CASMPTRQETQYF,TGTGCCAGCATGCCGACAAGACAAGAGACCCAGTACTTC
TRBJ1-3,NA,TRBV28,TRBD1,CASSLSGTGKLGSGNTIYF,TGTGCCAGCAGTTTATCCGGGACAGGCAAACTTGGCTCTGGAAACACCATATATTTT
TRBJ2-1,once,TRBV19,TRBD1,CASSIPGQEYNEQFF,TGTGCCAGTAGTATTCCAGGACAGGAGTACAATGAGCAGTTCTTC
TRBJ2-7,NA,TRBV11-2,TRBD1,CASRVIQGAGEQYF,TGTGCCAGCAGAGTCATACAGGGGGCGGGGGAGCAGTACTTC
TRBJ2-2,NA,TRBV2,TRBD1,CASRGQGASGELFF,TGTGCCAGCAGGGGACAGGGGGCGTCCGGGGAGCTGTTTTTT
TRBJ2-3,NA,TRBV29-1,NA,CSVAGPTHKGGTDTQYF,TGCAGCGTTGCAGGGCCGACCCATAAGGGTGGCACAGATACGCAGTATTTT
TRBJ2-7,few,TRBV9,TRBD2,CASSEGLADSYEQYF,TGTGCCAGCAGCGAGGGACTAGCGGACTCCTACGAGCAGTACTTC
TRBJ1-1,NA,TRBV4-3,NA,CASSQDRTVYELPFF,TGCGCCAGCAGCCAAGACAGGACAGTCTACGAACTTCCATTCTTT
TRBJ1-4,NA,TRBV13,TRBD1,CASSRGQGGEKLFF,TGTGCCAGCAGCCGCGGACAGGGGGGAGAAAAACTGTTTTTT
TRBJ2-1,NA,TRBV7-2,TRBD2,CASSGAGGPYNEQFF,TGTGCCAGCAGCGGAGCGGGGGGGCCTTACAATGAGCAGTTCTTC
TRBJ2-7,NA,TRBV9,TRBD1,CASSVAPTGGVGYEQYF,TGTGCCAGCAGCGTAGCCCCAACAGGGGGCGTAGGGTACGAGCAGTACTTC
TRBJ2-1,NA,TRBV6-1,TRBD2,CASSGAGGAGYNEQFF,TGTGCCAGCAGTGGGGCCGGGGGGGCGGGTTACAATGAGCAGTTCTTC
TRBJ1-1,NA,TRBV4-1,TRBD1,CASSHKTGVTEAFF,TGCGCCAGCAGCCATAAGACAGGGGTCACTGAAGCTTTCTTT
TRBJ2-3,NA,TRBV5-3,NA,CARSFGDGTQYF,TGTGCCAGAAGCTTTGGAGACGGTACGCAGTATTTT
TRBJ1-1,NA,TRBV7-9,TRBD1,CSSSDRTGGLNTEAFF,TGTTCCAGCAGCGATCGGACAGGGGGTTTAAACACTGAAGCTTTCTTT
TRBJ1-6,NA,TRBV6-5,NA,CASRLGLRGDSPLHF,TGTGCCAGCAGATTGGGACTCCGTGGGGATTCACCCCTCCACTTT
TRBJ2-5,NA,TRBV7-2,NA,CASSGGSPQETQYF,TGTGCCAGCAGCGGGGGGAGTCCCCAAGAGACCCAGTACTTC
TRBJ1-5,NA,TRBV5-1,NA,CASSSDGQSNQPQHF,TGCGCCAGCAGCTCGGATGGACAGAGCAATCAGCCCCAGCATTTT
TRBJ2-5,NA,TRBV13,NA,CASSNREQETQYF,TGTGCCAGCAGCAATCGGGAACAAGAGACCCAGTACTTC
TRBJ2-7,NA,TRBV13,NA,CASSAAQGGPYEQYF,TGTGCCAGCAGCGCGGCACAGGGAGGGCCCTACGAGCAGTACTTC
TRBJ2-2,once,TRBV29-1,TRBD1,CSVEGTGGAPWAGELFF,TGCAGCGTAGAGGGGACAGGGGGCGCCCCGTGGGCCGGGGAGCTGTTTTTT
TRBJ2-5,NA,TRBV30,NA,CAWSVGGARARETQYF,TGTGCCTGGAGTGTAGGGGGGGCCAGGGCTCGAGAGACCCAGTACTTC
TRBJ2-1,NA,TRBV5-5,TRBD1,CASSNTGGNNEQFF,TGTGCCAGCAGCAATACAGGGGGAAACAATGAGCAGTTCTTC
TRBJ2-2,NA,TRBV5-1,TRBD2,CASSLYGGSNTGELFF,TGCGCCAGCAGCTTGTACGGGGGGTCAAACACCGGGGAGCTGTTTTTT
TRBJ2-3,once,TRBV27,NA,CASSLSIAETTDTQYF,TGTGCCAGCAGTTTATCTATAGCAGAGACCACAGATACGCAGTATTTT
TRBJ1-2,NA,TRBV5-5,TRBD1,CASSLVGGGYYGYTF,TGTGCCAGCAGCTTGGTTGGAGGGGGCTACTATGGCTACACCTTC
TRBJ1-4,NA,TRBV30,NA,CAWSVQGLMGKELFF,TGTGCCTGGAGTGTGCAGGGGCTAATGGGTAAAGAACTGTTTTTT
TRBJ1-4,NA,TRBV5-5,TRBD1,CASSIGTGGEKLFF,TGTGCCAGCAGCATAGGGACAGGGGGCGAAAAACTGTTTTTT
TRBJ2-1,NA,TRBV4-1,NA,CASSLISGGGFNEQFF,TGCGCCAGCAGCCTAATCTCTGGGGGGGGCTTTAATGAGCAGTTCTTC
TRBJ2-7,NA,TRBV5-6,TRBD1,CASSLSGGGQGNEQYF,TGTGCCAGCAGCCTCTCCGGAGGGGGACAGGGAAACGAGCAGTACTTC
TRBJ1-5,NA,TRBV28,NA,CASSPRGTARNQPQHF,TGTGCCAGCAGTCCGCGCGGGACCGCCCGAAATCAGCCCCAGCATTTT
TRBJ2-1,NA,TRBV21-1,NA,CASSNGTVYNEQFF,TGTGCCAGCAGCAACGGGACAGTCTACAATGAGCAGTTCTTC